A selection of T cell receptor beta chains follows, all from one sample in a study of T cell repertoires in ileal Crohn's disease. Libraries were prepared by immunoSEQ multiplex PCR; TCRdb keeps only in-frame clonotypes and omits some of them. Here the sample spans over 25,000 clones, roughly 78% being singletons. The specimen was ileal tissue. These receptors all stem from an adult with Crohn's disease. The CDR3 runs from the conserved cysteine through the conserved F or W. D genes are given only for firm matches. A clone size is listed for some rows: how often the clone was seen (once, few, many), or a class if it is expanded.

abundance | j_gene | d_gene | v_gene | CDR3aa | CDR3nt
- | TRBJ2-4 | TRBD1 | TRBV19 | CASSTRTGANYIQYF | TGTGCCAGTAGTACGCGGACAGGGGCGAACTACATTCAGTACTTC
- | TRBJ1-1 | TRBD1 | TRBV6-1 | CASSGTGPGTEAFF | TGTGCCAGCAGCGGGACAGGGCCGGGCACTGAAGCTTTCTTT
- | TRBJ1-2 | - | TRBV7-9 | CASSLWSPDYGYTF | TGTGCCAGCAGCTTATGGAGTCCTGACTATGGCTACACCTTC
- | TRBJ2-7 | TRBD2 | TRBV7-7 | CASSVSGGYEQYF | TGTGCCAGCAGCGTCAGCGGGGGGTACGAGCAGTACTTC
few | TRBJ2-1 | - | TRBV7-3 | CASRSGDPKYDEQFF | TGTGCCAGCAGGTCCGGGGATCCAAAATATGATGAGCAGTTCTTC
- | TRBJ2-2 | - | TRBV7-9 | CASSLGRNTGELFF | TGTGCCAGCAGCTTAGGGAGAAACACCGGGGAGCTGTTTTTT
- | TRBJ2-1 | - | TRBV7-3 | CASSLVDSSYNEQFF | TGTGCCAGCAGCTTAGTCGACAGCTCCTACAATGAGCAGTTCTTC
- | TRBJ2-1 | - | TRBV5-1 | CASSSRDAAIEQFF | TGCGCCAGCAGCTCGCGGGACGCGGCAATTGAGCAGTTCTTC
- | TRBJ1-4 | - | TRBV6-5 | CASSYGGGEMKKLFF | TGTGCCAGCAGTTACGGCGGGGGTGAAATGAAAAAACTGTTTTTT
- | TRBJ2-7 | TRBD2 | TRBV20-1 | CSAGTSNGQYF | TGCAGTGCGGGGACTAGCAACGGGCAGTACTTC
- | TRBJ1-1 | TRBD1 | TRBV7-9 | CASSLVGAGGTEAFF | TGTGCCAGCAGCTTAGTAGGGGCAGGGGGCACTGAAGCTTTCTTT
few | TRBJ2-1 | TRBD1 | TRBV5-1 | CASSSTGQTNEQFF | TGCGCCAGCAGCTCAACGGGACAGACCAATGAGCAGTTCTTC
- | TRBJ2-1 | TRBD2 | TRBV9 | CASSRSGSTYNEQFF | TGTGCCAGCAGCCGTAGCGGGAGTACCTACAATGAGCAGTTCTTC
- | TRBJ2-5 | - | TRBV21-1 | CASSKDSLAGGTGGTQYF | TGTGCCAGCAGCAAAGATAGTCTAGCGGGAGGAACGGGAGGGACCCAGTACTTC
few | TRBJ1-1 | - | TRBV14 | CASSQDFLGALNTEAFF | TGTGCCAGCAGCCAAGATTTTCTAGGGGCTCTGAACACTGAAGCTTTCTTT
- | TRBJ2-7 | - | TRBV7-3 | CASSLDSSYEQYF | TGTGCCAGCAGCTTAGACAGCTCCTACGAGCAGTACTTC
- | TRBJ1-1 | TRBD1 | TRBV19 | CASSSNRGTEAFF | TGTGCCAGTAGTAGCAACAGGGGTACTGAAGCTTTCTTT
- | TRBJ2-1 | TRBD1 | TRBV2 | CASSDFTGVVGSEQFF | TGTGCCAGCAGCGATTTCACAGGGGTGGTGGGGAGTGAGCAGTTCTTC
- | TRBJ1-5 | - | TRBV2 | CASSVSEGGNQPQHF | TGTGCCAGCAGTGTCTCGGAGGGCGGCAATCAGCCCCAGCATTTT
- | TRBJ1-4 | - | TRBV6-5 | CASSKHRGFEKLFF | TGTGCCAGCAGCAAACACCGAGGTTTCGAAAAACTGTTTTTT
- | TRBJ1-5 | TRBD1 | TRBV27 | CASSSSGRGNQPQHF | TGTGCCAGCAGTTCCTCTGGCAGGGGGAATCAGCCCCAGCATTTT
- | TRBJ2-1 | - | TRBV15 | CATSRDVGGLQGQFF | TGTGCCACCAGCAGAGACGTTGGCGGTCTACAGGGGCAGTTCTTC
- | TRBJ1-1 | - | TRBV6-5 | CASSYPGKSGTEAFF | TGTGCCAGCAGTTACCCCGGGAAGTCGGGCACTGAAGCTTTCTTT
- | TRBJ1-2 | TRBD1 | TRBV15 | CATSRGVGQVYGYTF | TGTGCCACCAGCCGCGGGGTGGGACAGGTCTATGGCTACACCTTC
- | TRBJ1-2 | TRBD1 | TRBV7-2 | CASSYAGGQGYGYTF | TGTGCCAGCAGCTATGCCGGGGGACAGGGTTATGGCTACACCTTC
- | TRBJ2-3 | - | TRBV2 | CASSATGGGGRGTQYF | TGTGCCAGCAGCGCGACCGGCGGCGGGGGCAGGGGAACGCAGTATTTT